This note documents a single TCR beta chain sequence. This sample was included in a study of Graves' ophthalmopathy and Graves' hyperthyroidism. Where ophthalmopathy was present, donors had moderate-to-severe activity, CAS ≥3, NOSPECS ≥4 and duration under 3 months. Other autoimmune diseases, uncontrolled infections, pregnancy or lactation led to the exclusion of patients. The diagnosis combined clinical symptoms, thyroxine, TRAb, thyroid ultrasound and orbital computed tomography scans. The authors amplified TCR beta CDR3 regions, and they did so from RNA transcripts for repertoire sequencing. Scientists carried out first-round RT-PCR using HTBI primers and then a second-round multiplex PCR. MiXCR, run by TCRdb on the multiplex PCR reads, gives a single entry per CDR3 protein. Of about 740,000 distinct CDR3 sequences in the sample, 40% were seen once. Trimming removed 0 bases at V and 1 base at J, with 7 bases between. The CDR3 sequence is 16 residues long. Germline V gene lookup returns CDR1 WSHSY and CDR2 SAAADI.

Sequencing was done on a sample of peripheral blood. The sequence derives from an adult man with Graves' ophthalmopathy. This chain connects TRBV10-2 to TRBJ2-6; no clear D. CDR3: CASSESIGSGANVLTF. In DNA, the CDR3 is TGCGCCAGCAGTGAGTCAATAGGATCTGGGGCCAACGTCCTGACTTTC.